The 13 T cell receptor beta chains reported below all come from one sample, sequenced in a study of T cells after yellow fever vaccination. TCRdb independently ran MiXCR on the 5' RACE reads; one entry per CDR3 protein. The sample consists of around 500,000 distinct CDR3 sequences, 21% of them appearing once. Sequenced material: PBMCs, taken roughly 20 days after the first yellow fever vaccination. The receptors stem from a young man who received the YFV17D yellow fever vaccine.

The V call is TRBV3-1, the J call TRBJ1-1; the D is unclear. The V end was cut by 0 bases, the J end by 10 bases, with 15 bases between. The CDR3 runs 14 residues. CDR1 is LGHDT, CDR2 YNNKEL, per germline (reference sequence). CDR3 region: CASSQERAGLGAFF. CDR3 sequence (DNA): TGTGCCAGCAGCCAAGAGAGGGCGGGCCTAGGAGCTTTCTTT.

The rearrangement uses TRBV6-1 and TRBJ1-5, with D maybe TRBD1 (5 bases). The germline gives CDR1 MNHNS, CDR2 SASEGT. This CDR3 comprises 15 residues. Trimming shortened V by 0 bases and J by 1 base, and 7 bases separated the two germline ends. The CDR3 DNA reads TGTGCCAGCAGTGAAGCCAGGGCGAGCAATCAGCCCCAGCATTTT. Protein sequence: CASSEARASNQPQHF.

This chain links TRBV6-1 with TRBJ2-3; weak D call: TRBD2 (6 bases). Germline V gene data show CDR1 as MNHNS and CDR2 as SASEGT. The CDR3 contains 15 residues. V was pared by 2 bases and J by 2 bases, with 11 bases between. Here the CDR3 reads CASSETGLNTDTQYF. CDR3 DNA sequence: TGTGCCAGCAGTGAAACAGGACTAAACACAGATACGCAGTATTTT.

The genes are TRBV9 and TRBJ2-5; D may be TRBD1 or TRBD2 (6 bases each). CDR3 length: 15 amino acids. V was cut by 4 bases and J by 5 bases, with 18 bases left in between. Per the germline V gene, CDR1 is SGDLS and CDR2 is YYNGEE. CDR3 sequence reads: CASSLRRGAEETQYF. As DNA, the CDR3 is TGTGCCAGCAGCCTTCGGAGGGGGGCAGAGGAGACCCAGTACTTC. Filled out from reference TRBV9 and TRBJ2-5, the complete variable domain reads DSGVTQTPKHLITATGQRVTLRCSPRSGDLSVYWYQQSLDQGLQFLIQYYNGEERAKGNILERFSAQQFPDLHSELNLSSLELGDSALYFCASSLRRGAEETQYFGPGTRLLVL.

The rearrangement uses TRBV20-1 and TRBJ2-1; 14 bases align to TRBD2. Germline V lookup: CDR1 DFQATT, CDR2 SNEGSKA (reference sequence). V shed 7 bases and J 2 bases; nucleotides not matched to a gene: 7. The CDR3 contains 16 residues. The CDR3 DNA is TGCAGTGGAAGGACTAGCGGGGGGTCCGCCTACAATGAGCAGTTCTTC. Translated: CSGRTSGGSAYNEQFF.

This clonotype was counted only a few times. The chain recombines TRBV4-1 with TRBJ2-2; D assignment may be TRBD1 or TRBD2 (5 bases each). V was pared by 5 bases and J by 5 bases, with 15 bases between. CDR1 and CDR2 from the germline V gene are MGHRA and YSYEKL. This CDR3 is 15 amino acids long. CDR3 amino acids: CASSSRQGVTGELFF. In DNA form, the CDR3 reads TGCGCCAGCAGCTCGAGGCAGGGAGTAACCGGGGAGCTGTTTTTT.

J is TRBJ2-2 and V is TRBV7-2; TRBD1 matches at 7 bases. Germline values: CDR1 SGHTA, CDR2 FQGNSA. Trimming took 2 bases from V and 3 from J; bases not matched to a gene: 9. The CDR3 totals 17 residues. This CDR3 reads CASSLPNRGPDTGELFF. CDR3 nucleotide sequence: TGTGCCAGCAGCTTACCGAACAGGGGTCCGGACACCGGGGAGCTGTTTTTT.

This clonotype turned up a few times. J is TRBJ2-3 and V is TRBV18, with unresolved D. CDR1 is KGHSH and CDR2 is LQKENI in the germline V gene. Trimming pared 2 bases from V and 1 base from J, leaving 10 bases between. CDR3 length: 15 residues. The CDR3 nucleotides read TGTGCCAGCTCACCAGGCTTGTCTGGCACAGATACGCAGTATTTT. Encoded protein: CASSPGLSGTDTQYF. Filled out from reference TRBV18 and TRBJ2-3, the complete variable domain reads NAGVMQNPRHLVRRRGQEARLRCSPMKGHSHVYWYRQLPEEGLKFMVYLQKENIIDESGMPKERFSAEFPKEGPSILRIQQVVRGDSAAYFCASSPGLSGTDTQYFGPGTRLTVL.

In this sample, this clonotype turned up once. The chain has TRBV6-5 and TRBJ1-6; no reliable D call. The CDR3 has 14 amino acids. The V gene lost 1 base and the J gene lost 10 bases, with 11 bases spanning the gap. From germline, CDR1 is MNHEY and CDR2 SVGAGI. For the CDR3, the DNA is TGTGCCAGCAGTTACTTTTCACTCGACTCACCCCTCCACTTT. It specifies CASSYFSLDSPLHF.

This chain connects TRBV5-5 to TRBJ2-6; the D gene could be TRBD1 or TRBD2 (5 bases each). The CDR3 spans 18 residues. The V end lost 0 bases, the J end lost 0 bases, and 13 bases lay between the germline ends. In germline, CDR1 is SGHKS, CDR2 YYEKEE (reference sequence). The CDR3 region has the DNA TGTGCCAGCAGCTTGGCCCGGGACGGTTTCTCTGGGGCCAACGTCCTGACTTTC. As protein: CASSLARDGFSGANVLTF.

This clonotype was seen a handful of times. This chain uses TRBV5-1 with TRBJ2-7, with D maybe TRBD1 (6 bases). Germline V lookup: CDR1 SGHRS, CDR2 YFSETQ. The CDR3 is made up of 14 amino acids. Trimming shortened V by 2 bases and J by 2 bases, and 11 bases separated the two germline ends. The CDR3: CASSFSGQTYEQYF. The CDR3 nucleotides are TGCGCCAGCAGCTTTTCAGGACAGACCTACGAGCAGTACTTC.

A few counts support this clonotype. The chain is built from TRBV29-1 and TRBJ2-2; D might be TRBD1 (6 bases). CDR1 is SQVTM, CDR2 ANQGSEA, per germline. Trimming pared 6 bases from V and 2 bases from J, leaving 13 bases between. There are 14 residues in the CDR3. The CDR3 region is CSVSGTFNTGELFF. The CDR3, as DNA: TGCAGCGTCTCCGGGACATTTAACACCGGGGAGCTGTTTTTT.

In regard to this clonotype: Compared with germline, one end of the junction differs, possibly owing to a read error. V gene TRBV30 combines with J gene TRBJ2-7; D is uncertain. The CDR3 has 11 residues. Per germline, CDR1 GTSNPN and CDR2 SVGIG (reference sequence). CDR3 sequence: CAWSVPNSLVF. CDR3 sequence (DNA): TGTGCCTGGAGTGTACCCAACAGCCTCGTCTTC. Filled out from reference TRBV30 and TRBJ2-7, the complete variable domain reads SQTIHQWPATLVQPVGSPLSLECTVEGTSNPNLYWYRQAAGRGLQLLFYSVGIGQISSEVPQNLSASRPQDRQFILSSKKLLLSDSGFYLCAWSVPNSLVFGPGTRLTVT.